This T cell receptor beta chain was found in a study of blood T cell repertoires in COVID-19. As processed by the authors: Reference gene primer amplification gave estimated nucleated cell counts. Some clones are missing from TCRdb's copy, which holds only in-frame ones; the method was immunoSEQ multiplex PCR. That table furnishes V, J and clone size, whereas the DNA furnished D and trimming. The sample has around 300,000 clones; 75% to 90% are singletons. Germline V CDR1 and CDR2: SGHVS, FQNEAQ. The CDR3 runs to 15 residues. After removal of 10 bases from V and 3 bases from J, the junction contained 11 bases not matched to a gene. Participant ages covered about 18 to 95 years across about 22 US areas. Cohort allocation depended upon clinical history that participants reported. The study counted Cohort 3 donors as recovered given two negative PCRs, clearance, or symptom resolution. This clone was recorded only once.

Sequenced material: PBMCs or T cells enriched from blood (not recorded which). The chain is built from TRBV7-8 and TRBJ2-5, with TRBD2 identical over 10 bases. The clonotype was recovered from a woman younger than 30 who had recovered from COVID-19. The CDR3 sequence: CATTGRLAGEETQYF. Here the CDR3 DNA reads TGTGCCACCACGGGGCGACTAGCGGGTGAAGAGACCCAGTACTTC.